Listed below are T cell receptor beta chains from one sample, sequenced in a study of T-cell reconstitution after alpha-beta-depleted transplantation in children. TCRdb analysed the PCR reads with MiXCR anew, one entry per CDR3 protein. The sample includes some 490,000 distinct CDR3 sequences, 9.5% to 15% of them seen just once. The sample consisted of PBMCs from the stem cell graft donor, taken from the stem cell graft. All receptors derive from a human donor who donated a stem cell graft to a child with combined immunodeficiency. The CDR3 runs from the conserved cysteine through the conserved F or W. D genes are given only for firm matches. The size of a clone is reported for some rows only, either as once, few or many, or as a class for expanded clones.

clone size,V gene,J gene,D gene,CDR3 DNA,CDR3 protein
few,TRBV25-1,TRBJ1-3,-,TGTGCCAGCAGTGAACCCGGCGCGAGCTCTGGAAACACCATATATTTT,CASSEPGASSGNTIYF
many,TRBV12-3/TRBV12-4,TRBJ2-5,TRBD2,TGTGCCAGCAGTTGGGCGGGGGGGTCGGAGACCCAGTACTTC,CASSWAGGSETQYF
once,TRBV20-1,TRBJ1-6,-,TGCAGTGCTGCGAATAGCCTCCATAATTCACCCCTCCACTTT,CSAANSLHNSPLHF
-,TRBV3-1,TRBJ2-7,-,TGTGCCAGCAGCCAAGGTCGGGGGTCGACCTACGAGCAGTACTTC,CASSQGRGSTYEQYF
many,TRBV4-3,TRBJ2-4,TRBD2,TGCGCCAGCAGCCAAAGGCTAGCGGCTCCTTTGAGCGCCAAAAACATTCAGTACTTC,CASSQRLAAPLSAKNIQYF
few,TRBV19,TRBJ2-7,TRBD2,TGTGCCAGTAGCCGAGCGGGAGGACACCAAACCTACGAGCAGTACTTC,CASSRAGGHQTYEQYF
-,TRBV5-6,TRBJ1-6,-,TGTGCCAGCAGCTTGTCAGGGGCTCTAGCTCCCTATAATTCACCCCTCCACTTT,CASSLSGALAPYNSPLHF
many,TRBV12-3/TRBV12-4,TRBJ1-4,-,TGTGCCAGCAGTGGTGAGAGAGAAAAACTGTTTTTT,CASSGEREKLFF
-,TRBV12-3/TRBV12-4,TRBJ2-3,-,TGTGCCAGCAGTCAGCGGAGCCCTAGCACAGATACGCAGTATTTT,CASSQRSPSTDTQYF
few,TRBV7-2,TRBJ2-3,-,TGTGCCAGCAGCATTACTAGCCGTACTAGCACAGATACGCAGTATTTT,CASSITSRTSTDTQYF
-,TRBV18,TRBJ2-3,-,TGTGCCAGCTCACCGGGACTCCAGCCCACAGATACGCAGTATTTT,CASSPGLQPTDTQYF
many,TRBV29-1,TRBJ2-5,-,TGCAGCGTTGCCCATAGGGGAGGCAAGACCCAGTACTTC,CSVAHRGGKTQYF